The rows below give T cell receptor beta chains drawn from one sample of a study of blood T cells in healthy people across ages. MiXCR was run by TCRdb on the 5' RACE reads, yielding one entry per CDR3 protein. In the table there are roughly 1,100,000 distinct CDR3 sequences, less than 25% of which are singletons. The data also belong to a second study, concerning T cells of mothers and their children.

The sample comprised blood. These receptors came from a girl aged 2 to 10 in good health. Both conserved end residues are part of each CDR3. The D gene is left open where the match is weak. Clone size is not always given. Where it is, it says once, few, many or a class for expanded clones.

abundance: few
d_gene: -
j_gene: TRBJ2-1
v_gene: TRBV5-1
CDR3aa: CASSSDSLYNEQFF
CDR3nt: TGCGCCAGCAGCTCGGACAGCCTCTACAATGAGCAGTTCTTC

abundance: -
d_gene: TRBD1
j_gene: TRBJ1-2
v_gene: TRBV29-1
CDR3aa: CSGIGGYGNYGYTF
CDR3nt: TGCAGCGGAATAGGGGGCTATGGGAACTATGGCTACACCTTC

abundance: few
d_gene: -
j_gene: TRBJ1-5
v_gene: TRBV15
CDR3aa: CATSREGDGNQPQHF
CDR3nt: TGTGCCACCAGCAGAGAGGGGGACGGAAATCAGCCCCAGCATTTT

abundance: few
d_gene: -
j_gene: TRBJ1-2
v_gene: TRBV6-1
CDR3aa: CASRLAPTVPLFYGYTF
CDR3nt: TGTGCCAGCAGACTAGCCCCGACAGTTCCCCTGTTCTATGGCTACACCTTC

abundance: -
d_gene: -
j_gene: TRBJ2-7
v_gene: TRBV6-2/TRBV6-3
CDR3aa: CASKIRDVSSYEQYF
CDR3nt: TGTGCCAGCAAGATCCGGGACGTCAGCTCCTACGAGCAGTACTTC

abundance: few
d_gene: -
j_gene: TRBJ1-4
v_gene: TRBV20-1
CDR3aa: CSARDNYSTEKLFF
CDR3nt: TGCAGTGCTAGAGATAACTATTCGACTGAAAAACTGTTTTTT

abundance: many
d_gene: -
j_gene: TRBJ2-1
v_gene: TRBV6-1
CDR3aa: CASGATYNEQFF
CDR3nt: TGTGCCAGCGGGGCAACCTACAATGAGCAGTTCTTC

abundance: -
d_gene: TRBD2
j_gene: TRBJ2-5
v_gene: TRBV20-1
CDR3aa: CSARTSGVFGETQYF
CDR3nt: TGCAGTGCTCGAACCAGCGGGGTTTTTGGAGAGACCCAGTACTTC

abundance: few
d_gene: -
j_gene: TRBJ1-3
v_gene: TRBV7-2
CDR3aa: CASSPWSAAGNTIYF
CDR3nt: TGTGCCAGCAGCCCGTGGTCGGCAGCTGGAAACACCATATATTTT

abundance: -
d_gene: TRBD2
j_gene: TRBJ2-5
v_gene: TRBV6-5
CDR3aa: CASSFTWTSGETQYF
CDR3nt: TGTGCCAGCAGTTTCACCTGGACTAGCGGAGAGACCCAGTACTTC

abundance: few
d_gene: -
j_gene: TRBJ2-3
v_gene: TRBV6-5
CDR3aa: CASSYSRTIRDTQYF
CDR3nt: TGTGCCAGCAGTTACTCCCGGACAATCAGGGATACGCAGTATTTT

abundance: -
d_gene: -
j_gene: TRBJ2-7
v_gene: TRBV20-1
CDR3aa: CSARDLGGHEQCF
CDR3nt: TGCAGTGCTAGAGACCTAGGGGGTCACGAGCAGTGCTTC

abundance: few
d_gene: TRBD2
j_gene: TRBJ2-7
v_gene: TRBV5-5
CDR3aa: CASRYSPGLAGGLYYEQYF
CDR3nt: TGTGCCAGCAGATATTCACCGGGACTAGCGGGAGGTCTATACTACGAGCAGTACTTC

abundance: few
d_gene: -
j_gene: TRBJ1-5
v_gene: TRBV24-1
CDR3aa: CATSDFGRDQPQHF
CDR3nt: TGTGCCACCAGTGATTTCGGCAGGGATCAGCCCCAGCATTTT

abundance: few
d_gene: TRBD2
j_gene: TRBJ2-3
v_gene: TRBV3-1
CDR3aa: CASSQDRSGRATNTQYF
CDR3nt: TGTGCCAGCAGCCAAGATAGAAGCGGGAGGGCTACGAATACGCAGTATTTT

abundance: few
d_gene: -
j_gene: TRBJ2-7
v_gene: TRBV9
CDR3aa: CASSVGVLPVEQYF
CDR3nt: TGTGCCAGCAGCGTAGGGGTTCTACCCGTCGAGCAGTACTTC

abundance: few
d_gene: -
j_gene: TRBJ1-5
v_gene: TRBV12-3/TRBV12-4
CDR3aa: CASGNGGEPQHF
CDR3nt: TGTGCCAGTGGAAACGGTGGGGAGCCCCAGCATTTT

abundance: -
d_gene: TRBD1
j_gene: TRBJ1-1
v_gene: TRBV29-1
CDR3aa: CSAWDSENTEAFF
CDR3nt: TGCAGCGCCTGGGACAGTGAGAACACTGAAGCTTTCTTT

abundance: -
d_gene: -
j_gene: TRBJ2-7
v_gene: TRBV2
CDR3aa: CASAGRRISPEQYF
CDR3nt: TGTGCCAGCGCGGGAAGGCGGATTAGCCCCGAGCAGTACTTC

abundance: few
d_gene: -
j_gene: TRBJ2-4
v_gene: TRBV18
CDR3aa: CASTRGAAAKNIQYF
CDR3nt: TGTGCCAGCACCCGAGGGGCGGCGGCCAAAAACATTCAGTACTTC

abundance: -
d_gene: -
j_gene: TRBJ2-2
v_gene: TRBV3-1
CDR3aa: CASSQVGGANTGELFF
CDR3nt: TGTGCCAGCAGCCAAGTTGGGGGCGCGAACACCGGGGAGCTGTTTTTT

abundance: few
d_gene: -
j_gene: TRBJ1-2
v_gene: TRBV24-1
CDR3aa: CATSDPTSPYGYTF
CDR3nt: TGTGCCACCAGTGATCCGACAAGCCCCTATGGCTACACCTTC

abundance: few
d_gene: -
j_gene: TRBJ1-1
v_gene: TRBV7-9
CDR3aa: CANSWGRDEAFF
CDR3nt: TGTGCCAACAGCTGGGGCCGAGACGAAGCTTTCTTT

abundance: -
d_gene: -
j_gene: TRBJ1-2
v_gene: TRBV24-1
CDR3aa: CATSDPDPLDNGYTF
CDR3nt: TGTGCCACCAGTGATCCGGACCCCCTGGACAATGGCTACACCTTC

abundance: -
d_gene: TRBD2
j_gene: TRBJ2-1
v_gene: TRBV9
CDR3aa: CASSVVSGGAEEQFF
CDR3nt: TGTGCCAGCAGCGTAGTAAGCGGGGGGGCCGAGGAGCAGTTCTTC

abundance: few
d_gene: TRBD1
j_gene: TRBJ2-7
v_gene: TRBV14
CDR3aa: CASRDRSSYEQYF
CDR3nt: TGTGCCAGCAGGGACAGGAGCTCCTACGAGCAGTACTTC

abundance: -
d_gene: TRBD1
j_gene: TRBJ2-6
v_gene: TRBV7-6
CDR3aa: CASSPRYGTGGTGANVLTF
CDR3nt: TGTGCCAGCAGCCCTCGGTATGGGACAGGGGGCACTGGGGCCAACGTCCTGACTTTC

abundance: -
d_gene: -
j_gene: TRBJ2-3
v_gene: TRBV7-9
CDR3aa: CASSLTPDGSDTQYF
CDR3nt: TGTGCCAGCAGTCTAACACCTGACGGTTCAGATACGCAGTATTTT

abundance: -
d_gene: -
j_gene: TRBJ1-1
v_gene: TRBV3-1
CDR3aa: CASSQDVEQSEAFF
CDR3nt: TGTGCCAGCAGCCAAGATGTAGAACAGTCTGAAGCTTTCTTT

abundance: few
d_gene: TRBD1
j_gene: TRBJ2-5
v_gene: TRBV4-2
CDR3aa: CASSQDAGTAQETQYF
CDR3nt: TGTGCCAGCAGCCAAGATGCCGGGACAGCACAAGAGACCCAGTACTTC

abundance: few
d_gene: -
j_gene: TRBJ1-4
v_gene: TRBV27
CDR3aa: CASSFLGENEKLFF
CDR3nt: TGTGCCAGCAGTTTTCTCGGGGAAAATGAAAAACTGTTTTTT

abundance: few
d_gene: -
j_gene: TRBJ1-2
v_gene: TRBV27
CDR3aa: CASSLTPLQEFYGYTF
CDR3nt: TGTGCCAGCAGTTTAACCCCTCTCCAGGAGTTCTATGGCTACACCTTC

abundance: few
d_gene: -
j_gene: TRBJ1-3
v_gene: TRBV20-1
CDR3aa: CSARDTYSGNTIYF
CDR3nt: TGCAGTGCTCGCGACACTTACTCTGGAAACACCATATATTTT

abundance: -
d_gene: TRBD1
j_gene: TRBJ2-7
v_gene: TRBV20-1
CDR3aa: CSARQGTEQYF
CDR3nt: TGCAGTGCAAGACAGGGTACCGAGCAGTACTTC

abundance: -
d_gene: TRBD2
j_gene: TRBJ2-1
v_gene: TRBV11-1
CDR3aa: CASTKWGGLRSGEQFF
CDR3nt: TGTGCCAGCACCAAATGGGGGGGACTCCGCTCGGGTGAGCAGTTCTTC

abundance: -
d_gene: TRBD1
j_gene: TRBJ1-2
v_gene: TRBV5-4
CDR3aa: CASSSTGGDGYTF
CDR3nt: TGTGCCAGCAGCTCTACAGGGGGAGATGGCTACACCTTC

abundance: -
d_gene: -
j_gene: TRBJ2-7
v_gene: TRBV29-1
CDR3aa: CSVGGKSYEQYF
CDR3nt: TGCAGCGTTGGTGGGAAGTCCTACGAGCAGTACTTC